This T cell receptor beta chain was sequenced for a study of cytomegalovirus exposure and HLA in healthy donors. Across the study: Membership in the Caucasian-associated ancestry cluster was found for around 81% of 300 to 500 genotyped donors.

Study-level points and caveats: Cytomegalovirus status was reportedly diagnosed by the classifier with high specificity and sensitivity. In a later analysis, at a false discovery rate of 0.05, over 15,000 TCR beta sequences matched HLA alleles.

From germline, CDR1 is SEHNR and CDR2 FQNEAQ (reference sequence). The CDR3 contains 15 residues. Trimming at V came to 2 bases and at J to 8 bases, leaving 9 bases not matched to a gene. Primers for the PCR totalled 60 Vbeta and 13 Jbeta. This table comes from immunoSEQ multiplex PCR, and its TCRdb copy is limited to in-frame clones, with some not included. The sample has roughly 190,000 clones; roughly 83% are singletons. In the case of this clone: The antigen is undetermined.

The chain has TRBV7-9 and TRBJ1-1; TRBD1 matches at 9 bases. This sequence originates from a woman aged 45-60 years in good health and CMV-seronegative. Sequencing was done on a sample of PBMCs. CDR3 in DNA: TGTGCCAGCAGCTTAATCACAGGGGGCGCCGTGGAAGCTTTCTTT. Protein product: CASSLITGGAVEAFF.